This paragraph covers one TCR beta chain sequence. This record comes from a study of early T cells in non-severe SARS-CoV-2 infection. Unique molecular identifiers were affixed to single, distinct cDNA molecules. MiXCR, run by TCRdb on the 5' RACE reads, gives a single entry per CDR3 protein. The sample shows some 45,000 distinct CDR3 sequences, roughly a tenth of them seen only once. The length of the CDR3 is 13 residues. Per the germline V gene, CDR1 is MNHNS and CDR2 is SASEGT. V lost 11 bases, J lost 0 bases, and 13 bases lay in between. The sequenced sample was whole blood, obtained at baseline. The genes are TRBV6-1 and TRBJ2-5; D may match TRBD1 or TRBD2 (6 bases each). This receptor was identified in an adult who was a healthcare worker with PCR-confirmed SARS-CoV-2 infection or an uninfected control (not recorded which). This chain's CDR3 is CAGGGGHQETQYF. Here the CDR3 DNA reads TGTGCCGGAGGAGGGGGGCACCAAGAGACCCAGTACTTC.